These T cell receptor beta chains were read from a single sample in a study of T cell responses to AZD1222 COVID-19 vaccine. Data came from immunoSEQ multiplex PCR; TCRdb stores just in-frame clones and leaves some out. This table holds 150,000 to 200,000 clones, about 92% found once. The source was peripheral blood, collected on day 0 of AZD1222 vaccination. The origin of the receptors is an adult in good health. The CDR3 runs from the conserved cysteine through the conserved F or W. The D gene is left open where the match is weak. Clone sizes are given selectively: once, few, many, or a class where the clone is expanded.

d_gene	abundance	v_gene	j_gene	CDR3nt	CDR3aa
.	.	TRBV27	TRBJ1-1	TGTGCCAGCAGTCCAAACATGGGGAACACTGAAGCTTTCTTT	CASSPNMGNTEAFF
.	.	TRBV30	TRBJ1-6	TGTGCCTGGATGATGAGTCTTTCCTATAATTCACCCCTCCACTTT	CAWMMSLSYNSPLHF
.	.	TRBV28	TRBJ1-2	TGTGCCAGCAGTTTGCAACCCTATGGCTACACCTTC	CASSLQPYGYTF
.	.	TRBV28	TRBJ2-7	TGTGCCAGCACCACGGGCCCTAGGTATATCTACGAGCAGTACTTC	CASTTGPRYIYEQYF
TRBD2	once	TRBV4-2	TRBJ2-7	TGTGCCAGCAGCCAAGGCTTAGCGGGAGGGCCTGTCGAGCAGTACTTC	CASSQGLAGGPVEQYF
TRBD1	.	TRBV14	TRBJ1-1	TGTGCCAGCAGCCAAGAACAGGGGGCGCGAACTGAAGCTTTCTTT	CASSQEQGARTEAFF
.	.	TRBV10-1	TRBJ1-1	TGCGCCAGCAGCGACGGACAGTGGAACACTGAAGCTTTCTTT	CASSDGQWNTEAFF
TRBD1	once	TRBV18	TRBJ1-2	TGTGCCAGCTCAAGCGCCGGGACAGGGGGCCACTATGGCTACACCTTC	CASSSAGTGGHYGYTF
TRBD1	.	TRBV19	TRBJ1-5	TGTGCCAGTAGTATAGGCTTAGCAGGGGGAGTACTCAATCAGCCCCAGCATTTT	CASSIGLAGGVLNQPQHF
.	.	TRBV18	TRBJ2-2	TGTGCCAGCTCACCACCGGCCGGCGTCTCCGGGGAGCTGTTTTTT	CASSPPAGVSGELFF
.	.	TRBV19	TRBJ2-7	TGTGCCAGTAGTATAGTTCCAGGGGAGGTTGGCTACGAGCAGTACTTC	CASSIVPGEVGYEQYF
TRBD1	.	TRBV27	TRBJ1-6	TGTGCCAGCAAAGGCCAGGGGGCTAAGGCGGCACCCCTCCACTTT	CASKGQGAKAAPLHF
TRBD1	.	TRBV27	TRBJ2-7	TGTGCCAGCAGTTTTGGGACAGACGGGTACGAGCAGTACTTC	CASSFGTDGYEQYF
.	.	TRBV9	TRBJ2-7	TGTGCCAGCAGCTATAACCCGGGACCTACGGACGAGCAGTACTTC	CASSYNPGPTDEQYF
.	.	TRBV30	TRBJ2-1	TGTGCCTGGAGGGATAGCGGAAATGAGCAGTTCTTC	CAWRDSGNEQFF
.	once	TRBV21-1	TRBJ2-3	TGTGCCAGCAGCAAAGTTCTGACACGACTCCGCACAGATACGCAGTATTTT	CASSKVLTRLRTDTQYF
.	.	TRBV5-1	TRBJ2-1	TGCGCCAGCAGCTTGGAGGGAGATGAGCAGTTCTTC	CASSLEGDEQFF
.	once	TRBV6-2/TRBV6-3	TRBJ2-3	TGTGCCAGCAGTTACTCGAAGGATCTGGAGGGGGGCACAGATACGCAGTATTTT	CASSYSKDLEGGTDTQYF
TRBD1	.	TRBV27	TRBJ1-6	TGTGCCAGCTCTTACAGGGGGCTAAACTATAATTCACCCCTCCACTTT	CASSYRGLNYNSPLHF
.	.	TRBV27	TRBJ1-3	TGTGCCAGCAGTTTATCGCTGTTCTCTGGAAACACCATATATTTT	CASSLSLFSGNTIYF
TRBD1	.	TRBV28	TRBJ2-1	TGTGCCAGCAGTTTTAGGGGGCGGACGGGCAATGAGCAGTTCTTC	CASSFRGRTGNEQFF
.	.	TRBV18	TRBJ1-4	TGTGCCAGCTCACCTACGAAAGGCACTAATGAAAAACTGTTTTTT	CASSPTKGTNEKLFF
TRBD2	once	TRBV4-2	TRBJ2-4	TGTGCCAGCAGCCAAGAGGCGGGACTAGCGGGAGTATTAGGGAGTGGAGCCAAAAACATTCAGTACTTC	CASSQEAGLAGVLGSGAKNIQYF
.	.	TRBV25-1	TRBJ2-1	TGTGCCAGCAGCCCAAACGGGCCTTACAATGAGCAGTTCTTC	CASSPNGPYNEQFF